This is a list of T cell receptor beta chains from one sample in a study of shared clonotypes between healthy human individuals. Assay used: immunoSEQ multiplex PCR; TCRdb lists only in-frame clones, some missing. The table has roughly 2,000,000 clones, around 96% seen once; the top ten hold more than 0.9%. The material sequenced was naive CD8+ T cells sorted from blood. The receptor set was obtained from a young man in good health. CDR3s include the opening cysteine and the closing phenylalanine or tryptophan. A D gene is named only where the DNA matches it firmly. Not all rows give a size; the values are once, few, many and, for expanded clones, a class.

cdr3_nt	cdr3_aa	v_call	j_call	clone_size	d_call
TGTGCCAGCAGCTATCCGGGCGGCGGGGAGCTGTTTTTT	CASSYPGGGELFF	TRBV9	TRBJ2-2	.	.
TGTGCCAGCAGCTTTATACAGGGGGCTGAGCAGTTCTTC	CASSFIQGAEQFF	TRBV11-3	TRBJ2-1	.	TRBD1
TGTGCCAGCAGCTGGGAGGGGGGACTCTACGAGCAGTACTTC	CASSWEGGLYEQYF	TRBV27	TRBJ2-7	.	.
TGTGCCAGCAGTTCGGGACAGAGGTACCTTAACTATGGCTACACCTTC	CASSSGQRYLNYGYTF	TRBV27	TRBJ1-2	once	TRBD1
TGCGCCAGCAGCCGATTGACAGGCGCGACTAATGAAAAACTGTTTTTT	CASSRLTGATNEKLFF	TRBV4-3	TRBJ1-4	.	.
TGTGCCAGCAGCGCGACCGGGACGGGCTCCGATCAGCCCCAGCATTTT	CASSATGTGSDQPQHF	TRBV11-3	TRBJ1-5	.	.
TGTGCCAGCAGTTCAGAACAGGGGGTTTACGAGCAGTACTTC	CASSSEQGVYEQYF	TRBV27	TRBJ2-7	.	TRBD1
TGTGCCAGCAGTGGTCCGCAGGGGGAGCAGTTCTTC	CASSGPQGEQFF	TRBV2	TRBJ2-1	.	.
TGTGCCAGCATCCTCCAGAGCGGGACTAGCACAGATACGCAGTATTTT	CASILQSGTSTDTQYF	TRBV7-2	TRBJ2-3	.	TRBD2
TGTGCCAGCAGTTTGGGCAATGAGCAGTTCTTC	CASSLGNEQFF	TRBV27	TRBJ2-1	.	.
TGTGCCAGCAGTGGGGCAGGGGAGGGCGATGGCTACACCTTC	CASSGAGEGDGYTF	TRBV6-1	TRBJ1-2	.	.
TGTGCCAGTAGCATAGGAGTTAATTCACCCCTCCACTTT	CASSIGVNSPLHF	TRBV19	TRBJ1-6	.	.
TGTGCCAGCAGCTTATCAGGGGGCGGTATTAATGAAAAACTGTTTTTT	CASSLSGGGINEKLFF	TRBV7-9	TRBJ1-4	.	TRBD1
TGTGCCAGCAGCCATAAGACAGGGAGCTCCTACGAGCAGTACTTC	CASSHKTGSSYEQYF	TRBV27	TRBJ2-7	.	TRBD1
TGCGCCAGCAGCCTACACCCGAGCTCCTACAATGAGCAGTTCTTC	CASSLHPSSYNEQFF	TRBV4-1	TRBJ2-1	.	.
TGTGCCAGCAGTCAAACAGGGTCGGATGAAAAACTGTTTTTT	CASSQTGSDEKLFF	TRBV28	TRBJ1-4	.	.
TGCGCCAGCAGCCAAGATGGGGCTAGAGGCAATCAGCCCCAGCATTTT	CASSQDGARGNQPQHF	TRBV4-1	TRBJ1-5	.	.
TGCGCCAGCAGCCCCGGACAGGGCAATGAAAAACTGTTTTTT	CASSPGQGNEKLFF	TRBV4-3	TRBJ1-4	once	TRBD1
TGTGCCAGCAGCGTCGCCGGGAGAGTGGAGATAGATACGCAGTATTTT	CASSVAGRVEIDTQYF	TRBV13	TRBJ2-3	.	.
TGCAGCGTTGCCCCCGGGACTAGCGGTTACACAGATACGCAGTATTTT	CSVAPGTSGYTDTQYF	TRBV29-1	TRBJ2-3	.	TRBD2
TGTGCCAGCAGCTTAGGCCTTGACAGAATTAATGAAAAACTGTTTTTT	CASSLGLDRINEKLFF	TRBV13	TRBJ1-4	.	.
TGCGCCAGCAGCCAAAGAGCGGTGAGCTCCTACGAGCAGTACTTC	CASSQRAVSSYEQYF	TRBV4-1	TRBJ2-7	.	.
TGTGCCAGTAGTATAGATTCGGGCCCTCGGACAGGGGAATATGGCTACACCTTC	CASSIDSGPRTGEYGYTF	TRBV19	TRBJ1-2	.	TRBD1
TGTGCCAGCAGTGACGGGGTGGCGGATACGCAGTATTTT	CASSDGVADTQYF	TRBV6-4	TRBJ2-3	.	.
TGCGCCAGCAGCTGGGACAGGGCGGCCTACGAGCAGTACTTC	CASSWDRAAYEQYF	TRBV5-1	TRBJ2-7	.	TRBD1
TGTGCCTGGAGTGTAGGACAGGTGTACGAGCAGTACTTC	CAWSVGQVYEQYF	TRBV30	TRBJ2-7	.	TRBD1
TGTGCCAGCAGTGAACAGGGGGCGCGTAACGAGCAGTACTTC	CASSEQGARNEQYF	TRBV6-1	TRBJ2-7	.	TRBD1
TGTGCCAGCAGTTTAGCAGGTCGCTCCTATAATTCACCCCTCCACTTT	CASSLAGRSYNSPLHF	TRBV6-5	TRBJ1-6	few	.
TGTGCCAGCAGCGTCACCCCGGGACAGGGGTATTCACCCCTCCACTTT	CASSVTPGQGYSPLHF	TRBV7-8	TRBJ1-6	.	TRBD1
TGCGCCAGCAGCCAAGATTCCCTAGGCGCAGATACGCAGTATTTT	CASSQDSLGADTQYF	TRBV4-1	TRBJ2-3	.	.
TGCGCCAGCAGCTTAGGACTAGCGGATACCTACGAGCAGTACTTC	CASSLGLADTYEQYF	TRBV5-1	TRBJ2-7	once	TRBD2
TGTGCCAGCAGGCCCTCCTCAGGGGGCGGCAATCAGCCCCAGCATTTT	CASRPSSGGGNQPQHF	TRBV27	TRBJ1-5	.	TRBD1
TGTGCCAGCAGTTTTAACGTGATGGTAGGGACAGGGGAAGAAAAACTGTTTTTT	CASSFNVMVGTGEEKLFF	TRBV28	TRBJ1-4	.	TRBD1
TGTGCCAGCAGCACGGACAGGGGGGACTACGAGCAGTACTTC	CASSTDRGDYEQYF	TRBV5-4	TRBJ2-7	.	TRBD1
TGTGCCACCAGCATGAACACTGAAGCTTTCTTT	CATSMNTEAFF	TRBV15	TRBJ1-1	few	.
TGTGCCAGCGATCTCGCCGGGACTCACTACAATGAGCAGTTCTTC	CASDLAGTHYNEQFF	TRBV2	TRBJ2-1	.	.
TGTGCCAGCACCCCGACAATGGGGGGAACAGATACGCAGTATTTT	CASTPTMGGTDTQYF	TRBV6-6	TRBJ2-3	.	.
TGTGCCAGCAGCCCAGAGGGACTAGCACTTTCTAGCACAGATACGCAGTATTTT	CASSPEGLALSSTDTQYF	TRBV9	TRBJ2-3	.	TRBD2
TGTGCCAGCAGTGAAACGGGGGCCCCGAACACCGGGGAGCTGTTTTTT	CASSETGAPNTGELFF	TRBV2	TRBJ2-2	.	.
TGTGCCAGTAATAAGGGGCCGGAGCAGTACTTC	CASNKGPEQYF	TRBV19	TRBJ2-7	.	.
TGTGCCAGCAGATGGGACAGGGGCACAGATACGCAGTATTTT	CASRWDRGTDTQYF	TRBV5-6	TRBJ2-3	.	TRBD1
TGTGCCAGCAGCACCAGAGATCCAACTAATGAAAAACTGTTTTTT	CASSTRDPTNEKLFF	TRBV7-9	TRBJ1-4	.	.
TGTGCCAGCAGCCCCAGGGGGGAGTCCTACAATGAGCAGTTCTTC	CASSPRGESYNEQFF	TRBV11-3	TRBJ2-1	.	.
TGCGCCAGCGGATCAGGGGAATTAGGCACTGAAGCTTTCTTT	CASGSGELGTEAFF	TRBV5-1	TRBJ1-1	.	.
TGCAGCGTTGTCCTGTTCGGGACAGGTGACCGCGGCGATCAGCCCCAGCATTTT	CSVVLFGTGDRGDQPQHF	TRBV29-1	TRBJ1-5	.	TRBD1
TGTGCCAGTAGTGGCGGGTTTACTGAAGCTTTCTTT	CASSGGFTEAFF	TRBV19	TRBJ1-1	few	.
TGTGCCAGCAGAAGCCTGGGGGACTACGAGCAGTACTTC	CASRSLGDYEQYF	TRBV28	TRBJ2-7	.	.
TGTGCCATCAGTTCTAGACTAGCGGGGGATCCGACAGATACGCAGTATTTT	CAISSRLAGDPTDTQYF	TRBV10-3	TRBJ2-3	once	TRBD2
TGTGCCAGCAGCCCGCAGGGGACCTACGAGCAGTACTTC	CASSPQGTYEQYF	TRBV7-9	TRBJ2-7	.	.
TGCGCCAGCAGTGAAGGGGCTGCAGTGACTAACTATGGCTACACCTTC	CASSEGAAVTNYGYTF	TRBV10-2	TRBJ1-2	.	.
TGTGCCAGCAGCTTGGGACCTCTCGATAATTCACCCCTCCACTTT	CASSLGPLDNSPLHF	TRBV13	TRBJ1-6	.	.
TGTGCCAGCAGCCGGGACGGCTTCAGCAATCAGCCCCAGCATTTT	CASSRDGFSNQPQHF	TRBV5-8	TRBJ1-5	.	.
TGTGCCAGCGGGGCGGGGAATGAGCAGTTCTTC	CASGAGNEQFF	TRBV7-6	TRBJ2-1	.	.